This T cell receptor (beta chain) emerged from a study of cytomegalovirus exposure and HLA in healthy donors. Findings and limits, study-wide: Reported findings show TCR beta sequences accurately forecast HLA-A and HLA-B alleles in most subjects. In a later analysis, compared with equally common non-associated chains, HLA-associated beta chains were more expanded. An analysis done earlier found most TCR beta V segments productive about 90% or about 30% of the time. TCR sequences were mostly rare, though some public TCRs occurred in many donors.

Notes on this clone: The target antigen is unknown.

From germline, CDR1 is SGHTA and CDR2 FQGTGA. The CDR3 spans 15 residues. V dropped 5 bases and J dropped 3 bases, with 17 bases sitting between them. In the PCR, 60 Vbeta and 13 Jbeta primers were used. Profiled with immunoSEQ multiplex PCR; TCRdb holds only in-frame clones, not every one. The record lists tens of thousands of clones, of which the ten most abundant hold roughly 5%. The sequenced sample was PBMCs. The chain links TRBV7-3 to TRBJ2-7, with D perhaps TRBD2 (6 bases). The source is a young man in good health and CMV-seropositive. CDR3 DNA sequence: TGTGCCAGCAGCCCATCTGGGGACTCCGGCTACGAGCAGTACTTC. Its protein product is CASSPSGDSGYEQYF.